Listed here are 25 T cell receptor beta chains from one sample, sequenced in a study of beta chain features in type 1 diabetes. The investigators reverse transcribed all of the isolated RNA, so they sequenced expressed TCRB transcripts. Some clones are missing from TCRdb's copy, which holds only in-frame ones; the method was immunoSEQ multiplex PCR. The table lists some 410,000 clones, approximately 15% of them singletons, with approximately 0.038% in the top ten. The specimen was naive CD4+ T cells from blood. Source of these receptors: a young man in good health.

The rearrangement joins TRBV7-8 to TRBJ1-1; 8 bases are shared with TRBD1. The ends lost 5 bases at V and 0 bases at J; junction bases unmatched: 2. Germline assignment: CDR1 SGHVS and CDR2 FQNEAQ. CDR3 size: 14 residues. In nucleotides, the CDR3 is TGTGCCAGCAGCAGGACAGGGATGAACACTGAAGCTTTCTTT. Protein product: CASSRTGMNTEAFF. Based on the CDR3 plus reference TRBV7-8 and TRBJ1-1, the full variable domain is GAGVSQSPRYKVAKRGQDVALRCDPISGHVSLFWYQQALGQGPEFLTYFQNEAQLDKSGLPSDRFFAERPEGSVSTLKIQRTQQEDSAVYLCASSRTGMNTEAFFGQGTRLTVV.

DNA of the CDR3: TGTGCCAGCAGCTCACGGGACAGTTATGGCTACACCTTC. This sequence encodes CASSSRDSYGYTF. The chain has TRBV11-2 and TRBJ1-2; 7 nucleotides agree with TRBD1. The junction had 4 bases not matched to a gene; V was cut back by 4 bases and J by 5 bases. The CDR3 consists of 13 residues. Germline CDR1 and CDR2: SGHAT and FQNNGV.

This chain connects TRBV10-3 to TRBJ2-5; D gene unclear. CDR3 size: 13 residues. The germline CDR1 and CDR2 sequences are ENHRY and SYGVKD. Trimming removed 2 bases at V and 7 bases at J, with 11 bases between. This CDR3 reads CAISERNGVTQYF. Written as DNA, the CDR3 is TGTGCCATCAGTGAGAGGAATGGGGTGACCCAGTACTTC.

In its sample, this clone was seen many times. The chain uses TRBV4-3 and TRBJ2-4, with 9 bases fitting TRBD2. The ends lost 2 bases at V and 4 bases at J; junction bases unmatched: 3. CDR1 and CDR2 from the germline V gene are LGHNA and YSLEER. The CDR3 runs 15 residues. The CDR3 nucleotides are TGCGCCAGCAGCCAACAGACTAGCGGTAAAAACATTCAGTACTTC. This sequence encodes CASSQQTSGKNIQYF.

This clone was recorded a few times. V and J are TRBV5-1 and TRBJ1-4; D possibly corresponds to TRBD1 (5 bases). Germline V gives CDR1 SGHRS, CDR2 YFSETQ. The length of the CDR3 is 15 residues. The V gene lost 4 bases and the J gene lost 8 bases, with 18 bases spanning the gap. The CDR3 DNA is TGCGCCAGCAGCCCCCCGGGGCAAAATCAGGAAAAACTGTTTTTT. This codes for CASSPPGQNQEKLFF.

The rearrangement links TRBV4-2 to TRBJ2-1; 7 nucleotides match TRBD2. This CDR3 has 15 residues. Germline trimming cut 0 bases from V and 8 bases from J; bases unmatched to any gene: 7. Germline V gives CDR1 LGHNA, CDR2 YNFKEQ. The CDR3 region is CASSQDPGGRDEQFF. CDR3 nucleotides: TGTGCCAGCAGCCAAGATCCGGGAGGCCGCGATGAGCAGTTCTTC.

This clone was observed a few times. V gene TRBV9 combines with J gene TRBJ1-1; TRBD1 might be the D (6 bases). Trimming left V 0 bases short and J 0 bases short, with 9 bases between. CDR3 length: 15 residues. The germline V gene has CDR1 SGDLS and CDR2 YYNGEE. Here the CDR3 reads CASSVVDSLNTEAFF. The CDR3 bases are TGTGCCAGCAGCGTAGTGGACAGCTTGAACACTGAAGCTTTCTTT.

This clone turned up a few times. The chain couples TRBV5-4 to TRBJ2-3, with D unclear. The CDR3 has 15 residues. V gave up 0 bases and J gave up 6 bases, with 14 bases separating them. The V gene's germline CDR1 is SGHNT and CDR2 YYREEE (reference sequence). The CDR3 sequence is CASSLGTLKPDTQYF. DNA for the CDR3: TGTGCCAGCAGCTTGGGGACCCTAAAACCGGATACGCAGTATTTT.

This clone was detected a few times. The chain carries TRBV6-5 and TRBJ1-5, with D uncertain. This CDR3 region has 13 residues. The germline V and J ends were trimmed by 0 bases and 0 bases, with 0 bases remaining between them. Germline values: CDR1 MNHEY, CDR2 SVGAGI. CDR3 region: CASSYSSNQPQHF. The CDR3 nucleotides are TGTGCCAGCAGTTACTCTAGCAATCAGCCCCAGCATTTT.

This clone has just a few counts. The CDR3 region has the DNA TGTGCCAGCGGCTCCCTTCAGGGTGACGGCTACACCTTC. Its translation: CASGSLQGDGYTF. The chain carries TRBV4-2 and TRBJ1-2; weak D call: TRBD1 (5 bases). This CDR3 is 13 amino acids long. Trimming cost V 8 bases and J 8 bases, with 18 bases left between them. Germline V gene lookup returns CDR1 LGHNA and CDR2 YNFKEQ.

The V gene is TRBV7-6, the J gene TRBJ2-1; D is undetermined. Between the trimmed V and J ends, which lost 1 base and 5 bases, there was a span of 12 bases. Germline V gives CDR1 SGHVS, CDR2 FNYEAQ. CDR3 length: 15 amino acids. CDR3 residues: CASSLDPLSNNEQFF. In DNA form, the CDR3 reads TGTGCCAGCAGCTTAGACCCGCTATCAAACAATGAGCAGTTCTTC.

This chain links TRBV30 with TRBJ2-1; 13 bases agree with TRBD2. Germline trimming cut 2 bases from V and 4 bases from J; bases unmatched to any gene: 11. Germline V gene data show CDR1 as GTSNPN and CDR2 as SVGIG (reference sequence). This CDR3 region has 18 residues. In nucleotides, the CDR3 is TGTGCCTGGAGTCGATACCGGACTAGCGGGAGAGAATACAATGAGCAGTTCTTC. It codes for CAWSRYRTSGREYNEQFF.

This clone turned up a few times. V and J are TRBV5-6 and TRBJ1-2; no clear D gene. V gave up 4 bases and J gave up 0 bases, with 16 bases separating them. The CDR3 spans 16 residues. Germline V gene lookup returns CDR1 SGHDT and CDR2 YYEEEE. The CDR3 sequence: CASSPLDQEANYGYTF. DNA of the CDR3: TGTGCCAGCAGCCCATTGGACCAGGAAGCTAACTATGGCTACACCTTC.

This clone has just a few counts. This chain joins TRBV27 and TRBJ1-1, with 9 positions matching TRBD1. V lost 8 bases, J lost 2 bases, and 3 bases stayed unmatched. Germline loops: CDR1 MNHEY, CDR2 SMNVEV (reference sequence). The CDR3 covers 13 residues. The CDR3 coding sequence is TGTGCCAGCTGGGACAGGGTTAACACTGAAGCTTTCTTT. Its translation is CASWDRVNTEAFF.

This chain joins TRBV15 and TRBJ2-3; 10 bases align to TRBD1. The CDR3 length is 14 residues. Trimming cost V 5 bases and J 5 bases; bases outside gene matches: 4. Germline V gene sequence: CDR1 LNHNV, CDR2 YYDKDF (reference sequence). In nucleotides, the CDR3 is TGTGCCACCAGCCGGGACAGGGGAATAGATACGCAGTATTTT. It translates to CATSRDRGIDTQYF.

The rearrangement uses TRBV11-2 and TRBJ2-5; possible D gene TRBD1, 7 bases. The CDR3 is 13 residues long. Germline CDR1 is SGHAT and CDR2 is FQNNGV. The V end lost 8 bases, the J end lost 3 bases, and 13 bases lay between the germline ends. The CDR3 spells CASGGTAKETQYF. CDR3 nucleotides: TGTGCCAGCGGGGGGACAGCTAAAGAGACCCAGTACTTC.

This CDR3 is CSAGGSDTQYF. In DNA form, the CDR3 reads TGCAGTGCCGGCGGGTCAGATACGCAGTATTTT. The rearrangement uses TRBV20-1 and TRBJ2-3, with D possibly matching TRBD2 (5 bases). V lost 6 bases, J lost 4 bases, and 8 bases lay in between. This CDR3 region has 11 residues. The germline CDR1 and CDR2 sequences are DFQATT and SNEGSKA (reference sequence).

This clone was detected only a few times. DNA of the CDR3: TGTGCCACCAGCCGGGGGACAGTTGAGACCCAGTACTTC. Translating gives CATSRGTVETQYF. The V call is TRBV15, the J call TRBJ2-5, with D perhaps TRBD1 (7 bases). CDR1 is LNHNV and CDR2 is YYDKDF in the germline V gene (reference sequence). The CDR3 consists of 13 residues. Trimming removed 5 bases at V and 5 bases at J, with 12 bases between.

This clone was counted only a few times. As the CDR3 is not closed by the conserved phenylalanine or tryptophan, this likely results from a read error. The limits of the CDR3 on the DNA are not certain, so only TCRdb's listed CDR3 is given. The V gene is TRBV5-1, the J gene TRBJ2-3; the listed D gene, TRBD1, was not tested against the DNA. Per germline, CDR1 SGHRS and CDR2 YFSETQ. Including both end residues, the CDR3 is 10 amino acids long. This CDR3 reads CARATGQGVS.

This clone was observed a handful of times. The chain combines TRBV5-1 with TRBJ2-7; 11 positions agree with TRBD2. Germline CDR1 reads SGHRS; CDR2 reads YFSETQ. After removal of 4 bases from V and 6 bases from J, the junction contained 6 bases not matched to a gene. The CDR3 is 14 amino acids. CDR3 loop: CASSPGTSGGEQYV. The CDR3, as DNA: TGCGCCAGCAGCCCAGGGACTAGCGGAGGCGAGCAGTACGTC.

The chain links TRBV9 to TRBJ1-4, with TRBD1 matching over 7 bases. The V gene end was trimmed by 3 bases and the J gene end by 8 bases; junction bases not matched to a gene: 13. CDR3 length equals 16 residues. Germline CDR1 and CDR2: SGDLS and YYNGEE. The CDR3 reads CASSATGEVVQEKLFF. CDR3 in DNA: TGTGCCAGCAGCGCCACAGGGGAGGTTGTACAGGAAAAACTGTTTTTT.

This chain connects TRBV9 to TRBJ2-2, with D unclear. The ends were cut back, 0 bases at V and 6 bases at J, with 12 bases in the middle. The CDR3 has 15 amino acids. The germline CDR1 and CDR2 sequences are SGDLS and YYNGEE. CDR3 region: CASSVGPFSAGELFF. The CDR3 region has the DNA TGTGCCAGCAGCGTAGGACCTTTTAGTGCCGGGGAGCTGTTTTTT.

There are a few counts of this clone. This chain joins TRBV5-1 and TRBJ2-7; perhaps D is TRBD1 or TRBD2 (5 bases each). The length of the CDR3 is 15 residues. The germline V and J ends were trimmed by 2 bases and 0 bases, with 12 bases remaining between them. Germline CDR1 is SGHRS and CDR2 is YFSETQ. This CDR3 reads CASSFRGAPSYEQYF. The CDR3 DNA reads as TGCGCCAGCAGCTTTAGAGGGGCCCCCTCCTACGAGCAGTACTTC.

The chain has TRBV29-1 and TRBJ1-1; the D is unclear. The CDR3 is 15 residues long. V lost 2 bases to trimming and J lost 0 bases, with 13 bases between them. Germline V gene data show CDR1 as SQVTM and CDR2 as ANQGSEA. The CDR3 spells CSVEPVRAMNTEAFF. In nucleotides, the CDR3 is TGCAGCGTTGAACCCGTCCGAGCCATGAACACTGAAGCTTTCTTT.

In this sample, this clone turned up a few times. The CDR3 coding sequence is TGTGCCAGCAGCAACGGGTCAGGGCCCTACACAGATACGCAGTATTTT. This translates into CASSNGSGPYTDTQYF. The J gene is TRBJ2-3, the V gene TRBV21-1; the table gives TRBD1 as D, unverified against the DNA. TRBV21-1 is described as a pseudogene. The CDR3 is 16 residues long.